This TCR beta chain was identified in a study of OX40 agonist ivuxolimab in advanced cancers. Study summary: The treatment was a fully human IgG2 OX40 agonist, ivuxolimab. It was permissible to have had prior anti-PD-1, anti-PD-L1 or anti-CTLA-4 therapy, and under 45% had some.

V lost 1 base to trimming and J lost 2 bases, with 3 bases between them. The germline V gene encodes CDR1 SGHRS and CDR2 YFSETQ. The CDR3 consists of 12 residues. This clone has just a few counts. This table comes from immunoSEQ multiplex PCR, and its TCRdb copy is limited to in-frame clones, with some not included. The data contain approximately 47,000 clones, about 81% of them singletons. The source of this sequence is an adult with an advanced solid tumor such as melanoma, head and neck, liver or kidney cancer. The sample consisted of CD4+ or CD8+ T cells sorted from blood, taken in a trial of the OX40 agonist ivuxolimab. The chain has TRBV5-1 and TRBJ2-5; D is unclear. In nucleotides, the CDR3 is TGCGCCAGCAGCTTGCGTCAAGAGACCCAGTACTTC. Protein: CASSLRQETQYF.